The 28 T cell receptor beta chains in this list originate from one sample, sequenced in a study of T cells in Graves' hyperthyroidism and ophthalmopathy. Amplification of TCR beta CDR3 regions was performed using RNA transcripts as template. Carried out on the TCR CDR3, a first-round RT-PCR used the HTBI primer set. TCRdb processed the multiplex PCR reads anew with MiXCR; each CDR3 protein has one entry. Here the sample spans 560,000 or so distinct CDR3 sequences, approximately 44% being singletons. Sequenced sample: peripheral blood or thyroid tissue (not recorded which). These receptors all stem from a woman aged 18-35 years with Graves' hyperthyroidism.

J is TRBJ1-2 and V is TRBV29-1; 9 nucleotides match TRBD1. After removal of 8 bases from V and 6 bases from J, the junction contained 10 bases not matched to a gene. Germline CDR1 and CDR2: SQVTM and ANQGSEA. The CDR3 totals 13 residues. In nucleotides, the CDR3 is TGCAGCCTAAAGACAGGGGGGCTCCATGGCTACACCTTC. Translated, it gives CSLKTGGLHGYTF.

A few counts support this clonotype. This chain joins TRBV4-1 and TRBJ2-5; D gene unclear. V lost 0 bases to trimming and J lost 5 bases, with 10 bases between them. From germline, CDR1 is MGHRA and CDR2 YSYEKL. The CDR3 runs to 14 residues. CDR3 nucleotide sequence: TGCGCCAGCAGCCAAGAAGGAGTCTGGGAGACCCAGTACTTC. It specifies CASSQEGVWETQYF.

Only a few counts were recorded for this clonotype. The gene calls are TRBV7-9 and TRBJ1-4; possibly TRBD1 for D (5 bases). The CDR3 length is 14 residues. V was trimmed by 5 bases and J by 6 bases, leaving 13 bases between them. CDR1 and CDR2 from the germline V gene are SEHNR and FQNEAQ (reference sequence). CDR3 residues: CASSLPQGDEKLFF. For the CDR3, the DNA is TGTGCCAGCAGCCTCCCTCAAGGGGATGAAAAACTGTTTTTT.

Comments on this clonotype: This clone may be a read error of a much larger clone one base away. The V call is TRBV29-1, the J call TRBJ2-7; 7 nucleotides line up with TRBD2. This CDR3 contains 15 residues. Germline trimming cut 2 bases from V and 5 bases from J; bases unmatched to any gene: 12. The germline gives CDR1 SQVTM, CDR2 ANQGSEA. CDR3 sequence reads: CSVERNGGSYDEQYF. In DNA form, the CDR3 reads TGCAGCGTTGAACGTAACGGCGGGAGCTATGACGAGCAGTACTTC.

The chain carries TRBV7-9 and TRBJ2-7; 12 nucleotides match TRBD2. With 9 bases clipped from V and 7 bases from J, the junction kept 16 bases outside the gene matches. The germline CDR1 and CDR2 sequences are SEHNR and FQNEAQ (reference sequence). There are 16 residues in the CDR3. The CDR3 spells CASMRTSGTIYNEQYF. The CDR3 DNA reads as TGTGCCAGTATGAGGACTAGCGGGACAATATACAATGAGCAGTACTTC.

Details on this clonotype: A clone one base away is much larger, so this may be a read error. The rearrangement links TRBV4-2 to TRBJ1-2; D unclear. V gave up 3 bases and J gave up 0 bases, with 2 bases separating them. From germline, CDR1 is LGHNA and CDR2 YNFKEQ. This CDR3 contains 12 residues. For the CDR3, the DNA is TGTGCCAGCAGCCACTCTAACTATGGCTACACCTTC. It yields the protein CASSHSNYGYTF.

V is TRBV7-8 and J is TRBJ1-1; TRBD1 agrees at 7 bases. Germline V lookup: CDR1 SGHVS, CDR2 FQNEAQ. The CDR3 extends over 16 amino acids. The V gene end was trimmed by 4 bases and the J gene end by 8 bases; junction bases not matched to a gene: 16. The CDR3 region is CASSSLGGSGPVEAFF. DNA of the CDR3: TGTGCCAGCAGCTCCTTAGGGGGCTCGGGGCCGGTCGAAGCTTTCTTT.

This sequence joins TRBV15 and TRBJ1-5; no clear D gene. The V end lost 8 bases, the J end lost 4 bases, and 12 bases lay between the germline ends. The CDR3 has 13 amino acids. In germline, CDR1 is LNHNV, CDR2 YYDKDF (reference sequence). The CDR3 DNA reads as TGTGCCACCTCGGAGTACCCTAATCAGCCCCAGCATTTT. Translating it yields CATSEYPNQPQHF.

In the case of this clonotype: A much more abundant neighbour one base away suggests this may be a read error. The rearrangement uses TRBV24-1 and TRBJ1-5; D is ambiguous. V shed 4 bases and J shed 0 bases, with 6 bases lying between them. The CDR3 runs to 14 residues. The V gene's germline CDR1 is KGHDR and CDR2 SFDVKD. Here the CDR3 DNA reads TGTGCCACCAGTGAAACGAGTAGCAATCAGCCCCAGCATTTT. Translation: CATSETSSNQPQHF.

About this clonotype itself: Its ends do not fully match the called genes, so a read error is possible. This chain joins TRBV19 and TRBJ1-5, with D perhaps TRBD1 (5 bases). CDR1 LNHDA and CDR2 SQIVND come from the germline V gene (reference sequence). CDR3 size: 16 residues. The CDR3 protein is CASQIGGRISNQPPHF. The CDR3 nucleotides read TGTGCCAGTCAAATCGGGGGTCGTATTAGCAATCAGCCCCCGCATTTT.

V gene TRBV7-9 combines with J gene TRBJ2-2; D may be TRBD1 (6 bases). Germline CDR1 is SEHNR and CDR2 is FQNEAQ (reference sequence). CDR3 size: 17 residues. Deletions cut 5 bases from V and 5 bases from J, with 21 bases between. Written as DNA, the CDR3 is TGTGCCAGCAGCGCGTTCCCGGGACAACGGATAACCGGGGAGCTGTTTTTT. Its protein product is CASSAFPGQRITGELFF. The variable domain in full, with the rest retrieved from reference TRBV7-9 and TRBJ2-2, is DTGVSQNPRHKITKRGQNVTFRCDPISEHNRLYWYRQTLGQGPEFLTYFQNEAQLEKSRLLSDRFSAERPKGSFSTLEIQRTEQGDSAMYLCASSAFPGQRITGELFFGEGSRLTVL.

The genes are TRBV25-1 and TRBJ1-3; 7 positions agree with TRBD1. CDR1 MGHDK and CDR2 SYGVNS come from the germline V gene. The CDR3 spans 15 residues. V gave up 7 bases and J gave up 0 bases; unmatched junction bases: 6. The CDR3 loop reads CASKNGTDSGNTIYF. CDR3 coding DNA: TGTGCCAGCAAGAACGGGACAGACTCTGGAAACACCATATATTTT.

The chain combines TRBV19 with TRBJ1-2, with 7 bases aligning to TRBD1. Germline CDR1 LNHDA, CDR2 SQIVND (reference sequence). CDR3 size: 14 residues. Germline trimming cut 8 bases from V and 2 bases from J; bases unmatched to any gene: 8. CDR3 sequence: CASRKGAGNYGYTF. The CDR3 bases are TGTGCCAGTCGCAAGGGGGCTGGGAACTATGGCTACACCTTC. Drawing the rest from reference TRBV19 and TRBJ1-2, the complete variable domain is DGGITQSPKYLFRKEGQNVTLSCEQNLNHDAMYWYRQDPGQGLRLIYYSQIVNDFQKGDIAEGYSVSREKKESFPLTVTSAQKNPTAFYLCASRKGAGNYGYTFGSGTRLTVV.

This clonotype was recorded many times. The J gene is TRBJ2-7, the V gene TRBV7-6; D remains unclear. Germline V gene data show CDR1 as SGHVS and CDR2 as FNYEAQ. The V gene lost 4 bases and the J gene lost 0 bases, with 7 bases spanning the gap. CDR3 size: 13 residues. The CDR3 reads CASSSPDSYEQYF. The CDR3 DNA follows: TGTGCCAGCAGCTCCCCCGACTCCTACGAGCAGTACTTC.

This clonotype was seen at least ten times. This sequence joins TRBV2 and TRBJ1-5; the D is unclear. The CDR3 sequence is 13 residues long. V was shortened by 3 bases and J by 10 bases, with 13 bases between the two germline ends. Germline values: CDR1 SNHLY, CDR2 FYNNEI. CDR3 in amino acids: CASSEAEREPQHF. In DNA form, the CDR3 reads TGTGCCAGCAGTGAGGCGGAGCGCGAACCCCAGCATTTT.

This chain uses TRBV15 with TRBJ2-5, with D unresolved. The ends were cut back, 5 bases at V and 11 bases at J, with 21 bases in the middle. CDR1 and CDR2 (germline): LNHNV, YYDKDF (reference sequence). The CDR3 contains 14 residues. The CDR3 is CATSPRKSTDTQYF. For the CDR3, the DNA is TGTGCCACCAGCCCCAGGAAAAGCACAGATACGCAGTACTTC.

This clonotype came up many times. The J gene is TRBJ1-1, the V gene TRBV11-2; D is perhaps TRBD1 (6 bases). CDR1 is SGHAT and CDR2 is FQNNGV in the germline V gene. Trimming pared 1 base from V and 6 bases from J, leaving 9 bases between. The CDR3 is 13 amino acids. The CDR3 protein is CASSLVAGAEAFF. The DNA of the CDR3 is TGTGCCAGCAGCTTAGTCGCAGGGGCTGAAGCTTTCTTT. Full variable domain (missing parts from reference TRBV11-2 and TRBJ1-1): EAGVAQSPRYKIIEKRQSVAFWCNPISGHATLYWYQQILGQGPKLLIQFQNNGVVDDSQLPKDRFSAERLKGVDSTLKIQPAKLEDSAVYLCASSLVAGAEAFFGQGTRLTVV.

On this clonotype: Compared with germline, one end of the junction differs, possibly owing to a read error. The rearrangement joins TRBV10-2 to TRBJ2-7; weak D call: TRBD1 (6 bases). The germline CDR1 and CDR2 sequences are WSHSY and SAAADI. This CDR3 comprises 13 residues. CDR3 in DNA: TGTGCCAGCAGTAGACCAGGGGTCAGCGAGCAGTACTTC. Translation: CASSRPGVSEQYF.

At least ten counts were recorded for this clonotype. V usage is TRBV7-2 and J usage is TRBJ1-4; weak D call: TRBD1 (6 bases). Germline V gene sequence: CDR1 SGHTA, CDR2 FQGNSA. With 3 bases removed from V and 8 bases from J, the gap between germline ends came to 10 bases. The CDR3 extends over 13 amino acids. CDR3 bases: TGTGCCAGCAGCTTCAGGGGAAGCGAAAAACTGTTTTTT. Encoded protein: CASSFRGSEKLFF.

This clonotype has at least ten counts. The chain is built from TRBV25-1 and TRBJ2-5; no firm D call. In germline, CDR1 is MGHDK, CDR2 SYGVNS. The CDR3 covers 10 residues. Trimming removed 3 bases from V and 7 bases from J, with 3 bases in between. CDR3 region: CASSEGTQYF. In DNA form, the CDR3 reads TGTGCCAGCAGTGAGGGGACCCAGTACTTC.

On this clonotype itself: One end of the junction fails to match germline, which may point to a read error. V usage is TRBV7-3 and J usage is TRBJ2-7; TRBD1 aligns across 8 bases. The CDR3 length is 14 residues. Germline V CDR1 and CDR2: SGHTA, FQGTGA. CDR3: CASSSQGAENEQYF. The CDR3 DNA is TGTGCCAGCAGCTCCCAGGGGGCTGAAAACGAGCAGTATTTC. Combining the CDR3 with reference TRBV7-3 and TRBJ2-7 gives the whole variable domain GAGVSQTPSNKVTEKGKYVELRCDPISGHTALYWYRQSLGQGPEFLIYFQGTGAADDSGLPNDRFFAVRPEGSVSTLKIQRTERGDSAVYLCASSSQGAENEQYFGPGTRLTVT.

In DNA, the CDR3 is TGCAGTGCTTCGCGGGGGACCGGGCTCCACGAGCAGTACTTC. This sequence encodes CSASRGTGLHEQYF. The chain couples TRBV20-1 to TRBJ2-7, with 7 bases fitting TRBD2. This CDR3 comprises 14 residues. The germline gives CDR1 DFQATT, CDR2 SNEGSKA (reference sequence). V gave up 5 bases and J gave up 5 bases; unmatched junction bases: 12.

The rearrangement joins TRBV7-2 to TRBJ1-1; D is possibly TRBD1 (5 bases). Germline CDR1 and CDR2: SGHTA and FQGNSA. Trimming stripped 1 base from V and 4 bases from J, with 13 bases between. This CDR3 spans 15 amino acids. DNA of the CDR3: TGTGCCAGCAGCTTAGTGTGGGGGAGAGGCACTGAAGCTTTCTTT. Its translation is CASSLVWGRGTEAFF.

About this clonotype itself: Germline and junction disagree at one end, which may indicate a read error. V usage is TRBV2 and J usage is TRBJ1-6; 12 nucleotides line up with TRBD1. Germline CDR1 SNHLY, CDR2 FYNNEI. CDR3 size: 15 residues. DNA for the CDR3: TGCGCCAGCAGGGACAGGGGGCCGGGTAATTCACCCCTCCACTTT. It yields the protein CASRDRGPGNSPLHF.

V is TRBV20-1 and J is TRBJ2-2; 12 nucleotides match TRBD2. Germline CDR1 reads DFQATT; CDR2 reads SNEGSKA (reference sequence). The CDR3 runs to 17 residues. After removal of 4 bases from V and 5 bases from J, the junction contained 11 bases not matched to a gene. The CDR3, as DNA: TGCAGTGCTACGCCACCTAGCGGGAGGGCCCGTACCGGGGAGCTGTTTTTT. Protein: CSATPPSGRARTGELFF.

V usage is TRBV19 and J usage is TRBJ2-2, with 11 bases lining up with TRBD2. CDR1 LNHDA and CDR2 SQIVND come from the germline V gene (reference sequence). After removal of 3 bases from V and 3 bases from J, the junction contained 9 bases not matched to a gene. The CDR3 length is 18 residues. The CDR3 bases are TGTGCCAGTAGTATCCCCGGGACTAGCGGCCCTGACACCGGGGAGCTGTTTTTT. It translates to CASSIPGTSGPDTGELFF.

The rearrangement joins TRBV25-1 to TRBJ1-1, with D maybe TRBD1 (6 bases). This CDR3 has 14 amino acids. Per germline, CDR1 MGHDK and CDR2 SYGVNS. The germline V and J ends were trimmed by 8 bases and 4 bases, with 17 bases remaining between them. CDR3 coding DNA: TGTGCCAGCCTGGTAGGGGGATATGTCACTGAAGCTTTCTTT. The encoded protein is CASLVGGYVTEAFF. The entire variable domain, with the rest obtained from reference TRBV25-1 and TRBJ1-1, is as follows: EADIYQTPRYLVIGTGKKITLECSQTMGHDKMYWYQQDPGMELHLIHYSYGVNSTEKGDLSSESTVSRIRTEHFPLTLESARPSHTSQYLCASLVGGYVTEAFFGQGTRLTVV.

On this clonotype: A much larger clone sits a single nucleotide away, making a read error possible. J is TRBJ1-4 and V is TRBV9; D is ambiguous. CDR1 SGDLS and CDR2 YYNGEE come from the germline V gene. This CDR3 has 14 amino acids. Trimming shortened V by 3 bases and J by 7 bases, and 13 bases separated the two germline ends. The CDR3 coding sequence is TGTGCCAGCAGCGCCGAGAGGGCGGGTGAAAAACTGTTTTTT. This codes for CASSAERAGEKLFF.